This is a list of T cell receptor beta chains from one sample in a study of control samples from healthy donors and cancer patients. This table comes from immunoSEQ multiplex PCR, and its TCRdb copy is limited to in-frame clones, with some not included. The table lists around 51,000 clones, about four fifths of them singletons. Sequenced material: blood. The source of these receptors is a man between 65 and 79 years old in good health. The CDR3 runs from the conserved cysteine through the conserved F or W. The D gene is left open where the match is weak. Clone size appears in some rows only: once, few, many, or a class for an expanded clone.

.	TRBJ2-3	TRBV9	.	CASSVGLLSDTQYF	TGTGCCAGCAGCGTAGGCCTATTATCGGATACGCAGTATTTT
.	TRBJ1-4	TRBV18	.	CASSPPGGLVGEKLFF	TGTGCCAGCTCACCACCGGGGGGTTTAGTTGGTGAAAAACTGTTTTTT
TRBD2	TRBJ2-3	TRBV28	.	CASSPWTSGSTDTQYF	TGTGCCAGCAGTCCCTGGACTAGCGGCAGCACAGATACGCAGTATTTT
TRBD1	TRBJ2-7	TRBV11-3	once	CASSSPPGQADYEQYF	TGTGCCAGCAGCTCCCCCCCGGGACAGGCAGACTACGAGCAGTACTTC
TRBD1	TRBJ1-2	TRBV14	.	CASSQWQGDGYTF	TGTGCCAGCAGCCAATGGCAGGGGGACGGCTACACCTTC
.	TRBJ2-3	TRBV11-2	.	CASSLGQVWGASDTQYF	TGTGCCAGCAGCCTCGGCCAAGTTTGGGGGGCGTCAGATACGCAGTATTTT
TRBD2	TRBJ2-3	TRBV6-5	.	CASSYSRAGSDTQYF	TGTGCCAGCAGTTATTCAAGAGCGGGGAGTGATACGCAGTATTTT
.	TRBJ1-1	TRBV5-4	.	CASSLEVLNTEAFF	TGTGCCAGCAGCTTGGAGGTACTGAACACTGAAGCTTTCTTT
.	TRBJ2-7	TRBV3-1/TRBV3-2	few	CASSPLTQANEQYF	TGTGCCAGCAGCCCCTTGACCCAAGCGAACGAGCAGTACTTC
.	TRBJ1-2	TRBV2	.	CASSGRTAYGYTF	TGTGCCAGCAGTGGAAGGACGGCCTATGGCTACACCTTC
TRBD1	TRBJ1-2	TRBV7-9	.	CASSLGAGQGAAGYTF	TGTGCCAGCAGCTTAGGGGCGGGACAGGGTGCTGCTGGCTACACCTTC
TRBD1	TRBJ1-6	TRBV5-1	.	CASSARQGSNSPLHF	TGCGCCAGCAGCGCAAGACAGGGATCGAATTCACCCCTCCACTTT
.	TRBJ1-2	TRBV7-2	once	CASSAGLQGSYGYTF	TGTGCCAGCAGCGCAGGACTGCAGGGGAGCTATGGCTACACCTTC
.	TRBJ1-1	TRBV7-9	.	CASSFMDTQNTEAFF	TGTGCCAGCAGCTTTATGGACACTCAGAACACTGAAGCTTTCTTT
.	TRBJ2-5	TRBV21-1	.	CASHAWGLGGETQYF	TGTGCCAGCCACGCCTGGGGGCTTGGAGGAGAGACCCAGTACTTC
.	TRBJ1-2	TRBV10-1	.	CASSESIGGGYTF	TGCGCCAGCAGTGAGTCGATAGGGGGTGGCTACACCTTC
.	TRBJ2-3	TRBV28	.	CASSAAPGTDTQYF	TGTGCCAGCAGTGCGGCCCCTGGGACAGATACGCAGTATTTT
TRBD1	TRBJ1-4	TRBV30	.	CAWSVLAGQGTEKLFF	TGTGCCTGGAGTGTGCTAGCGGGACAGGGGACTGAAAAACTGTTTTTT
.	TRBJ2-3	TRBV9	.	CASSVRGGGTDTQYF	TGTGCCAGCAGCGTAAGGGGGGGAGGCACAGATACGCAGTATTTT
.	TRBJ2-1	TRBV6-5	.	CASVSRGGQFF	TGTGCCAGCGTCTCGAGGGGCGGGCAGTTCTTC
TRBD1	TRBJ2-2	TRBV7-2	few	CASSFRPQGAFLNTGELFF	TGTGCCAGCAGCTTCCGGCCCCAGGGGGCCTTCCTAAACACCGGGGAGCTGTTTTTT
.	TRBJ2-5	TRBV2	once	CASLPHSSASRVAQYF	TGTGCCAGCCTTCCCCATTCGTCAGCATCAAGAGTGGCCCAGTACTTC
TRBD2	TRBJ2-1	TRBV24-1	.	CATSGLAGRNEQFF	TGTGCCACCAGCGGACTAGCGGGAAGAAATGAGCAGTTCTTC
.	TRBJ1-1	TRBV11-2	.	CASSPGVSAEAFF	TGTGCCAGCAGCCCAGGGGTTAGCGCTGAAGCTTTCTTT